One T cell receptor beta chain is described in this entry. The record originates from a study of shared clonotypes between healthy human individuals. Whole-study context: A few men and a couple of women, aged 18 to 49, were donors.

CD8 cells regarded as naive lacked CD45RO, were positively chosen for CCR7, and omitted terminally differentiated effector memory CD45RA+ cells. For every subset, genomic DNA was evenly distributed across several immunoSEQ plates. Repertoires were generated with immunoSEQ multiplex PCR, while TCRdb's copy carries only in-frame clones and drops some. The sample has 2 million to 2.5 million clones; about 92% are singletons. This clonotype was sampled from a man aged 18 to 29 in good health. Some clones in this sample may be carry-over from other donors' samples. Material for sequencing was naive CD8+ T cells from PBMCs.

CDR3 region: CASSQVVVRSGQLRTF. CDR3 in DNA: TGCGCCAGCAGCCAAGTTGTGGTTCGGTCGGGACAGTTGCGCACCTTC. This chain uses TRBV4-1 with TRBJ1-2; 7 bases align to TRBD1. In germline, CDR1 is MGHRA, CDR2 YSYEKL. Trimming removed 1 base from V and 13 bases from J; junction bases left unmatched: 18. This CDR3 is 16 amino acids long.